This T cell receptor beta chain was sequenced in a study of blood T cell repertoires in COVID-19. Germline CDR1 MGHDK, CDR2 SYGVNS. The CDR3 is 15 amino acids. Clones were sequenced by immunoSEQ multiplex PCR, and TCRdb holds only the in-frame ones, with some missing. The sample includes 55,000 to 80,000 clones, 65% to 85% of them seen just once. The V gene is TRBV25-1, the J gene TRBJ1-2; D perhaps matches TRBD1 (6 bases). The clonotype comes from a human donor in a cohort sampled during active COVID-19. Source material: peripheral blood. CDR3 sequence (DNA): TGTGGGTACGGGCGAAGAACAGGGAACTTCTATGGCTACACCTTC. Translated, it gives CGYGRRTGNFYGYTF.